The clone carrying this T cell receptor (beta chain) was picked up a small number of times. The entry originates in a study of CD8 T cells in Susac syndrome. The RNA, roughly 0.45 to 1 ug, was put through reverse transcription using random hexamers. Each CDR3 protein gets one entry after TCRdb re-called the immunoSEQ multiplex PCR reads with MiXCR. The data show more than 90,000 distinct CDR3 sequences, just under 95% seen once. The CDR3 is made up of 14 amino acids. In germline, CDR1 is SEHNR, CDR2 FQNEAQ (reference sequence). V shed 3 bases and J 3 bases; nucleotides not matched to a gene: 0. This chain connects TRBV7-9 to TRBJ2-3; 10 bases agree with TRBD2. The source is a human donor with multiple sclerosis. Input material: CD4+ T cells from PBMCs. As DNA, the CDR3 is TGTGCCAGCAGCTTGGGACTAGCGACAGATACGCAGTATTTT. Protein: CASSLGLATDTQYF.